A selection of T cell receptor beta chains follows, all from one sample in a study of blood T cell repertoires in COVID-19. Profiling relied on immunoSEQ multiplex PCR, and the TCRdb table lists in-frame clones only, not all of them. In the table there are roughly 70,000 clones, around 90% of which are singletons. Sequencing was performed on peripheral blood. The source is a woman aged 55-75 years with active COVID-19. The CDR3 runs from the conserved cysteine through the conserved F or W. A D gene is named only where the DNA matches it firmly. Only part of the rows carry a size: once, few, many, or a class if the clone is expanded.

CDR3: CASSPRNEQYF
DNA: TGTGCCAGCAGCCCTAGAAACGAGCAGTACTTC
D: -
J: TRBJ2-7
V: TRBV9
size: -

CDR3: CASSEEEFSYEQYF
DNA: TGTGCCAGCAGTGAAGAGGAGTTTTCCTACGAGCAGTACTTC
D: -
J: TRBJ2-7
V: TRBV2
size: -

CDR3: CASSLGTASDTQYF
DNA: TGCGCCAGCAGCTTAGGGACAGCGTCGGATACGCAGTATTTT
D: TRBD1
J: TRBJ2-3
V: TRBV5-1
size: -

CDR3: CASRDYSTSYEQYF
DNA: TGTGCCAGTCGGGACTATTCGACCTCCTACGAGCAGTACTTC
D: TRBD2
J: TRBJ2-7
V: TRBV6-6
size: -

CDR3: CASRLSLQETQYF
DNA: TGTGCCAGCCGACTTTCCCTTCAAGAGACCCAGTACTTC
D: -
J: TRBJ2-5
V: TRBV6-5
size: -

CDR3: CASSLGPNYGYTF
DNA: TGTGCCAGCAGCTTAGGTCCAAACTATGGCTACACCTTC
D: -
J: TRBJ1-2
V: TRBV7-2
size: -

CDR3: CASSPTSATYNEQFF
DNA: TGTGCCAGCAGCCCGACTAGCGCGACCTACAATGAGCAGTTCTTC
D: TRBD2
J: TRBJ2-1
V: TRBV7-6
size: -

CDR3: CASSDHRSGYEQYF
DNA: TGTGCCAGCAGTGATCACCGGTCGGGGTACGAGCAGTACTTC
D: -
J: TRBJ2-7
V: TRBV6-1
size: -

CDR3: CASSQDGTFHF
DNA: TGCGCCAGCAGCCAAGACGGGACTTTCCACTTT
D: -
J: TRBJ1-6
V: TRBV4-1
size: -

CDR3: CASSSSGLTGEQYF
DNA: TGTGCCAGCTCATCATCGGGTCTAACAGGGGAGCAGTACTTC
D: -
J: TRBJ2-7
V: TRBV18
size: -

CDR3: CASSLDGVLSGNTIYF
DNA: TGTGCCAGCAGCTTAGATGGAGTTCTCTCTGGAAACACCATATATTTT
D: -
J: TRBJ1-3
V: TRBV11-2
size: -

CDR3: CASSGTKRGTEDQQYF
DNA: TGTGCCAGCAGCGGGACTAAAAGGGGCACGGAGGATCAGCAGTACTTC
D: TRBD2
J: TRBJ2-7
V: TRBV5-4
size: once

CDR3: CASSHSLLVGAFF
DNA: TGTGCCAGCAGCCATAGTTTGCTAGTTGGAGCTTTCTTT
D: -
J: TRBJ1-1
V: TRBV7-2
size: once

CDR3: CASSYAKVAGLYEQYF
DNA: TGTGCCAGCAGTTACGCGAAGGTAGCAGGACTCTACGAGCAGTACTTC
D: -
J: TRBJ2-7
V: TRBV6-5
size: once

CDR3: CASSHPAPRAGSSTEAFF
DNA: TGTGCCAGTAGTCACCCAGCCCCCAGGGCCGGCTCGTCCACTGAAGCTTTCTTT
D: -
J: TRBJ1-1
V: TRBV19
size: -

CDR3: CASSPGTVREAFF
DNA: TGTGCCAGCTCACCAGGGACTGTGAGGGAAGCTTTCTTT
D: -
J: TRBJ1-1
V: TRBV18
size: -

CDR3: CASSPDRGLSGANVLTF
DNA: TGTGCCAGCTCACCGGACAGGGGGCTCTCTGGGGCCAACGTCCTGACTTTC
D: TRBD1
J: TRBJ2-6
V: TRBV18
size: -

CDR3: CASSLVGGEKLFF
DNA: TGTGCCAGCAGTTTGGTGGGAGGTGAAAAACTGTTTTTT
D: -
J: TRBJ1-4
V: TRBV28
size: -

CDR3: CSASPLGGSGSGYTF
DNA: TGCAGTGCTAGTCCATTGGGGGGATCTGGAAGTGGCTACACCTTC
D: -
J: TRBJ1-2
V: TRBV20-1
size: -

CDR3: CASSESNRRGYTF
DNA: TGTGCCAGCAGTGAATCAAACCGGAGGGGCTACACCTTC
D: -
J: TRBJ1-2
V: TRBV25-1
size: -

CDR3: CASSFPGSLVRAFF
DNA: TGTGCCAGCAGCTTCCCAGGGTCGCTTGTGAGGGCTTTCTTT
D: -
J: TRBJ1-1
V: TRBV11-1
size: -

CDR3: CASSYALQGSTEAFF
DNA: TGCGCCAGCAGCTACGCCTTACAGGGTAGCACTGAAGCTTTCTTT
D: -
J: TRBJ1-1
V: TRBV5-1
size: -

CDR3: CASSPQVVSRTNEKLFF
DNA: TGTGCCAGCTCACCCCAAGTGGTCTCCCGGACTAATGAAAAACTGTTTTTT
D: -
J: TRBJ1-4
V: TRBV18
size: -

CDR3: CASSLDSRNQPQHF
DNA: TGTGCCAGCAGCCTGGACAGTCGGAATCAGCCCCAGCATTTT
D: -
J: TRBJ1-5
V: TRBV7-9
size: -

CDR3: CATSRDTNQPQHF
DNA: TGTGCCACCAGCCGGGACACTAATCAGCCCCAGCATTTT
D: -
J: TRBJ1-5
V: TRBV15
size: -

CDR3: CASSSSGTATDTQYF
DNA: TGTGCCAGCAGCTCTTCCGGGACAGCCACAGATACGCAGTATTTT
D: TRBD1
J: TRBJ2-3
V: TRBV5-4
size: -

CDR3: CASSQQGTRYEQYF
DNA: TGTGCCAGCAGTCAACAGGGAACACGCTACGAGCAGTACTTC
D: -
J: TRBJ2-7
V: TRBV6-5
size: -

CDR3: CASSLGAIGKEKLFF
DNA: TGTGCCAGCAGCTTGGGGGCAATCGGAAAGGAAAAACTGTTTTTT
D: -
J: TRBJ1-4
V: TRBV5-5
size: -

CDR3: CASSIAGTSGRASTDTQYF
DNA: TGTGCCAGTAGTATAGCCGGGACTAGCGGGAGGGCGAGCACAGATACGCAGTATTTT
D: TRBD2
J: TRBJ2-3
V: TRBV19
size: -

CDR3: CASSLVSGFRQPQHF
DNA: TGTGCCAGCAGCTTAGTGTCAGGGTTTCGACAGCCCCAGCATTTT
D: -
J: TRBJ1-5
V: TRBV11-2
size: -

CDR3: CASSGYGQGEETQYF
DNA: TGCGCCAGCAGCGGATACGGACAGGGCGAAGAGACCCAGTACTTC
D: TRBD1
J: TRBJ2-5
V: TRBV5-1
size: few

CDR3: CASSPLGGQGNEQFF
DNA: TGTGCCAGCAGCCCACTTGGCGGACAAGGCAATGAGCAGTTCTTC
D: -
J: TRBJ2-1
V: TRBV16
size: -

CDR3: CASSYGREGTQYF
DNA: TGTGCCAGCAGTTATGGGCGGGAGGGGACCCAGTACTTC
D: TRBD2
J: TRBJ2-5
V: TRBV27
size: -

CDR3: CSVVRTEAFF
DNA: TGCAGCGTTGTGAGGACTGAAGCTTTCTTT
D: -
J: TRBJ1-1
V: TRBV29-1
size: -

CDR3: CASSLGEVNTEAFF
DNA: TGTGCCAGCAGCTTGGGGGAGGTGAACACTGAAGCTTTCTTT
D: -
J: TRBJ1-1
V: TRBV7-2
size: once

CDR3: CATSQQGSPQFF
DNA: TGTGCCACCAGTCAACAGGGGTCCCCGCAGTTCTTC
D: TRBD1
J: TRBJ2-1
V: TRBV24-1
size: -

CDR3: CSPGPYSVEGTEAFF
DNA: TGCAGCCCCGGACCATACAGCGTTGAGGGCACTGAAGCTTTCTTT
D: -
J: TRBJ1-1
V: TRBV29-1
size: -

CDR3: CASSLVKGLADNNEQFF
DNA: TGTGCCAGCAGCTTAGTTAAGGGACTAGCGGACAACAATGAGCAGTTCTTC
D: TRBD2
J: TRBJ2-1
V: TRBV11-3
size: -

CDR3: CASSTTTGGNTEAFF
DNA: TGTGCCAGTAGTACAACCACAGGGGGCAACACTGAAGCTTTCTTT
D: TRBD1
J: TRBJ1-1
V: TRBV19
size: -

CDR3: CATSDEQGGQPQHF
DNA: TGTGCCACCAGTGATGAACAGGGGGGTCAGCCCCAGCATTTT
D: TRBD1
J: TRBJ1-5
V: TRBV24-1
size: -

CDR3: CASRPGPGGSPLHF
DNA: TGTGCCAGCAGGCCCGGGCCCGGAGGGTCACCCCTCCACTTT
D: -
J: TRBJ1-6
V: TRBV2
size: -

CDR3: CASSIERGSLNQPQHF
DNA: TGTGCCAGTAGTATAGAGCGGGGCTCCTTGAATCAGCCCCAGCATTTT
D: -
J: TRBJ1-5
V: TRBV19
size: -

CDR3: CASNLAGDNEQFF
DNA: TGTGCCAGCAACTTAGCGGGAGACAATGAGCAGTTCTTC
D: TRBD2
J: TRBJ2-1
V: TRBV6-5
size: -

CDR3: CASSPDRTNQPQHF
DNA: TGTGCCAGCAGTCCCGACAGGACTAATCAGCCCCAGCATTTT
D: -
J: TRBJ1-5
V: TRBV27
size: -

CDR3: CASSLDPVSSSEQFF
DNA: TGTGCCAGCAGCTTGGATCCCGTCTCGAGTAGTGAGCAGTTCTTC
D: -
J: TRBJ2-1
V: TRBV5-5
size: few

CDR3: CASSQTIPPKLFF
DNA: TGTGCCAGCAGCCAGACTATCCCGCCAAAACTGTTTTTT
D: -
J: TRBJ1-4
V: TRBV3-1/TRBV3-2
size: -

CDR3: CATSRAGTANTEAFF
DNA: TGTGCCACCAGCAGAGCCGGGACAGCGAACACTGAAGCTTTCTTT
D: TRBD1
J: TRBJ1-1
V: TRBV15
size: -

CDR3: CASSPDNRAHYYGYTF
DNA: TGCGCCAGCAGCCCAGACAACAGGGCTCACTACTATGGCTACACCTTC
D: -
J: TRBJ1-2
V: TRBV5-1
size: once

CDR3: CASTWGLYEQYF
DNA: TGTGCCAGCACTTGGGGGCTATACGAGCAGTACTTC
D: -
J: TRBJ2-7
V: TRBV2
size: once

CDR3: CASSPDLNRDGYTF
DNA: TGTGCCAGCAGCCCCGACCTGAACAGGGATGGCTACACCTTC
D: -
J: TRBJ1-2
V: TRBV5-4
size: -

CDR3: CASSFAGGFAEAFF
DNA: TGTGCCAGCAGCTTCGCGGGGGGGTTCGCTGAAGCTTTCTTT
D: -
J: TRBJ1-1
V: TRBV7-9
size: -

CDR3: CSVRDRLTSGNANEQFF
DNA: TGCAGCGTCCGGGACAGATTGACTAGCGGGAACGCCAATGAGCAGTTCTTC
D: TRBD2
J: TRBJ2-1
V: TRBV29-1
size: -

CDR3: CASSLKARINRYF
DNA: TGTGCCAGCAGCCTCAAGGCCAGGATAAACCGGTACTTC
D: -
J: TRBJ2-7
V: TRBV28
size: -

CDR3: CASSYGAGGTDTQYF
DNA: TGTGCCAGCAGTTACGGTGCGGGAGGCACAGATACGCAGTATTTT
D: TRBD2
J: TRBJ2-3
V: TRBV6-6
size: -

CDR3: CASSLGSPGGEYGYTF
DNA: TGTGCCAGCAGTTTAGGATCCCCCGGGGGGGAATATGGCTACACCTTC
D: -
J: TRBJ1-2
V: TRBV27
size: -

CDR3: CASSLYRVAEAFF
DNA: TGTGCCAGCAGTTTATACAGGGTCGCTGAAGCTTTCTTT
D: -
J: TRBJ1-1
V: TRBV28
size: -

CDR3: CASSHGTGPQPQHF
DNA: TGTGCCAGCAGCCACGGGACAGGGCCTCAGCCCCAGCATTTT
D: TRBD1
J: TRBJ1-5
V: TRBV7-8
size: -

CDR3: CASSADRLGDNEQFF
DNA: TGTGCCAGCAGCGCGGACCGATTGGGAGACAATGAGCAGTTCTTC
D: -
J: TRBJ2-1
V: TRBV7-9
size: -

CDR3: CASSIWGGRGCETQYF
DNA: TGTGCCAGTAGTATTTGGGGCGGGAGGGGTTGTGAGACCCAGTACTTC
D: TRBD2
J: TRBJ2-5
V: TRBV19
size: -